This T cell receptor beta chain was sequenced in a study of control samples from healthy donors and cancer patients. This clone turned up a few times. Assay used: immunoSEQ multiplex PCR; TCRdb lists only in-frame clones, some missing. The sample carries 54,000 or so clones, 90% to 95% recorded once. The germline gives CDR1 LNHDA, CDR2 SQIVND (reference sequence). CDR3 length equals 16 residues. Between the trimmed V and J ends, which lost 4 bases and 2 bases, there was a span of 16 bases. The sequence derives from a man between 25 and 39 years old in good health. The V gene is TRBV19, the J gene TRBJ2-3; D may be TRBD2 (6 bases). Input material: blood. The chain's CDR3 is CASSRRDSSFTDTQYF. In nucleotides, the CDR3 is TGTGCCAGTAGTAGGCGGGACTCATCGTTCACAGATACGCAGTATTTT.